The 30 T cell receptor beta chains listed next were all sequenced from one sample in a study of blood T cells in healthy people across ages. PCR was performed a second time for about 6 to 11 cycles using a sample-barcoded 5' primer and a J-beta primer mix. TCRdb processed the 5' RACE reads anew with MiXCR; each CDR3 protein has one entry. The data hold about 1.4 million distinct CDR3 sequences, with around 55% observed a single time. Sequencing used blood. Every receptor here comes from a man aged 18 to 29 in good health.

The gene calls are TRBV12-3 or TRBV12-4 and TRBJ1-4; D remains ambiguous. The V and J ends lost 2 bases and 6 bases respectively, with 7 bases between them. The CDR3 sequence is 13 residues long. The DNA of the CDR3 is TGTGCCAGCAGTTTAATTGGGTATGAAAAACTGTTTTTT. The encoded protein is CASSLIGYEKLFF.

The CDR3 DNA reads as TGTGCCAGCAGCGTCTCTAGCGGGAGTGGGCAAGAGACCCAGTACTTC. It translates to CASSVSSGSGQETQYF. The chain is built from TRBV7-2 and TRBJ2-5; 10 bases line up with TRBD2. Germline lookup yields CDR1 SGHTA and CDR2 FQGNSA. Germline trimming cut 5 bases from V and 2 bases from J; bases unmatched to any gene: 8. The CDR3 length is 16 residues. The full variable domain, completed using reference TRBV7-2 and TRBJ2-5, is GAGVSQSPSNKVTEKGKDVELRCDPISGHTALYWYRQSLGQGLEFLIYFQGNSAPDKSGLPSDRFSAERTGGSVSTLTIQRTQQEDSAVYLCASSVSSGSGQETQYFGPGTRLLVL.

The rearrangement joins TRBV29-1 to TRBJ1-2; D might be TRBD1 (5 bases). The CDR3 extends over 12 amino acids. The germline V gene has CDR1 SQVTM and CDR2 ANQGSEA. Deletions cut 8 bases from V and 0 bases from J, with 10 bases between. The CDR3 sequence is CSSRGANYGYTF. CDR3 bases: TGCAGCTCCCGGGGGGCTAACTATGGCTACACCTTC.

This sequence joins TRBV27 and TRBJ2-3; unclear D gene. The germline V gene encodes CDR1 MNHEY and CDR2 SMNVEV (reference sequence). This CDR3 region has 16 residues. The V and J ends lost 7 bases and 4 bases respectively, with 21 bases between them. Written as DNA, the CDR3 is TGTGCCAGCACTCAGGTTCCCCCCTCGTGGGCAGATACGCAGTATTTT. Its protein product is CASTQVPPSWADTQYF.

J is TRBJ1-4 and V is TRBV4-1; no clear D. There are 12 residues in the CDR3. Trimming stripped 4 bases from V and 13 bases from J, with 13 bases between. Germline V gene sequence: CDR1 MGHRA, CDR2 YSYEKL. The CDR3 nucleotides are TGCGCCAGCAGCCGAGAAAATGGACGACTGTTTTTT. Its translation is CASSRENGRLFF.

This clonotype turned up a few times. One end of the junction varies from germline; a read error may be responsible. CDR3 loop: CASSLGVEETQYF. The CDR3 DNA reads as TGCGCCAGCAGCCTGGGAGTTGAAGAGACCCAGTACTTC. The chain links TRBV7-9 to TRBJ2-5; the D gene is possibly TRBD2 (5 bases). Germline CDR1 reads SEHNR; CDR2 reads FQNEAQ (reference sequence). CDR3 length: 13 amino acids. Using reference TRBV7-9 and TRBJ2-5 for the parts outside the CDR3, the full variable domain is DTGVSQNPRHKITKRGQNVTFRCDPISEHNRLYWYRQTLGQGPEFLTYFQNEAQLEKSRLLSDRFSAERPKGSFSTLEIQRTEQGDSAMYLCASSLGVEETQYFGPGTRLLVL.

The chain is built from TRBV20-1 and TRBJ2-5; tentative D call: TRBD2 (5 bases). CDR3 length equals 14 residues. Germline CDR1 is DFQATT and CDR2 is SNEGSKA (reference sequence). Trimming shortened V by 5 bases and J by 5 bases, and 18 bases separated the two germline ends. Here the CDR3 reads CSARGSSRWETQYF. The CDR3 DNA is TGCAGTGCTCGGGGATCCTCCCGGTGGGAGACCCAGTACTTC.

This clonotype has at least ten counts. This chain joins TRBV6-5 and TRBJ2-7; D gene ambiguous. The CDR3 loop spans 13 amino acids. V lost 3 bases to trimming and J lost 1 base, with 7 bases between them. Germline V gene lookup returns CDR1 MNHEY and CDR2 SVGAGI. CDR3 loop: CASSYGPSYEQYF. Here the CDR3 DNA reads TGTGCCAGCAGTTATGGGCCTTCCTACGAGCAGTACTTC.

This rearrangement joins TRBV11-2 to TRBJ2-3; D unclear. Trimming cost V 0 bases and J 4 bases, with 5 bases left between them. This CDR3 contains 13 residues. The germline V gene has CDR1 SGHAT and CDR2 FQNNGV. For the CDR3, the DNA is TGTGCCAGCAGCTTAGACCCCCCAGATACGCAGTATTTT. Its translation: CASSLDPPDTQYF.

The table lists this clonotype with a count of one. The chain employs TRBV7-9 and TRBJ1-6; D gene uncertain. The V end lost 5 bases, the J end lost 10 bases, and 9 bases lay between the germline ends. Germline V gene sequence: CDR1 SEHNR, CDR2 FQNEAQ (reference sequence). CDR3 size: 12 residues. The CDR3 DNA sequence: TGTGCCAGCAGCAACCCGAACTCACCCCTCCACTTT. It yields the protein CASSNPNSPLHF.

This clonotype was seen a handful of times. The chain recombines TRBV9 with TRBJ2-2, with 9 positions matching TRBD1. Trimming took 0 bases from V and 7 from J; bases not matched to a gene: 7. CDR1 is SGDLS and CDR2 is YYNGEE in the germline V gene. The CDR3 extends over 16 amino acids. The DNA of the CDR3 is TGTGCCAGCAGCGTAGCTACAGGGGGCGCGGGCGGGGAGCTGTTTTTT. Its translation: CASSVATGGAGGELFF.

This chain uses TRBV27 with TRBJ2-1; D possibly corresponds to TRBD1 (5 bases). CDR3 length: 13 residues. Germline V lookup: CDR1 MNHEY, CDR2 SMNVEV (reference sequence). V was pared by 4 bases and J by 6 bases, with 10 bases between. The CDR3 protein is CASSWGPRNEQFF. The CDR3, as DNA: TGTGCCAGCAGTTGGGGCCCCCGCAATGAGCAGTTCTTC.

J is TRBJ1-6 and V is TRBV4-3; D is uncertain. Germline V gene data show CDR1 as LGHNA and CDR2 as YSLEER. The CDR3 covers 17 residues. V dropped 1 base and J dropped 5 bases, with 15 bases sitting between them. For the CDR3, the DNA is TGCGCCAGCAGCCAAGGCGGCGTTAGACCCAATAATTCACCCCTCCACTTT. Protein: CASSQGGVRPNNSPLHF.

The CDR3 bases are TGTGCCAGCAGTTCATACAGGGTTTCCTACAATGAGCAGTTCTTC. This encodes CASSSYRVSYNEQFF. The J gene is TRBJ2-1, the V gene TRBV27; D perhaps matches TRBD1 (6 bases). V shed 4 bases and J shed 1 base, with 11 bases lying between them. The CDR3 has 15 amino acids. CDR1 is MNHEY and CDR2 is SMNVEV in the germline V gene (reference sequence).

The chain combines TRBV6-1 with TRBJ1-3; 8 bases map to TRBD1. Trimming at V came to 2 bases and at J to 3 bases, leaving 6 bases not matched to a gene. This CDR3 is built from 16 residues. Germline lookup yields CDR1 MNHNS and CDR2 SASEGT. CDR3 bases: TGTGCCAGCAGTGAATTACGGACAGGGATTGGAAACACCATATATTTT. Its translation: CASSELRTGIGNTIYF.

The chain recombines TRBV12-3 or TRBV12-4 with TRBJ1-4; D is perhaps TRBD1 (6 bases). The CDR3 sequence is 16 residues long. Trimming pared 2 bases from V and 0 bases from J, leaving 10 bases between. The CDR3 loop reads CASSLRGGATNEKLFF. The CDR3 region has the DNA TGTGCCAGCAGTTTACGAGGGGGAGCAACTAATGAAAAACTGTTTTTT.

This clonotype occurred a few times. The chain couples TRBV12-3 or TRBV12-4 to TRBJ2-1, with 7 nucleotides matching TRBD1. This CDR3 is 12 amino acids long. V shed 5 bases, J shed 9 bases, and the junction held 4 bases outside the gene matches. The CDR3 region is CASSRDSPEQFF. The DNA for the CDR3 is TGTGCCAGCAGTCGGGACAGCCCTGAGCAGTTCTTC.

This clonotype has more than one count but fewer than ten. This chain connects TRBV20-1 to TRBJ2-3; D call uncertain. The CDR3 is 12 residues long. CDR1 is DFQATT, CDR2 SNEGSKA, per germline (reference sequence). The V and J ends lost 4 bases and 8 bases respectively, with 13 bases between them. The DNA for the CDR3 is TGCAGTGCTATATCCGGTCCTGGTACGCAGTATTTT. Translated: CSAISGPGTQYF.

This clonotype was detected a few times. V and J are TRBV6-5 and TRBJ2-7; D tentatively reads TRBD1 or TRBD2 (5 bases each). V gave up 5 bases and J gave up 3 bases, with 14 bases separating them. The length of the CDR3 is 14 residues. The V gene's germline CDR1 is MNHEY and CDR2 SVGAGI. The CDR3 loop reads CASSPRGFNYEQYF. For the CDR3, the DNA is TGTGCCAGCAGTCCGAGGGGTTTTAACTACGAGCAGTACTTC.

This clonotype was observed once. The chain couples TRBV2 to TRBJ2-6; D is unresolved. The V gene's germline CDR1 is SNHLY and CDR2 FYNNEI. V lost 1 base and J lost 2, with 6 bases in between. The CDR3 covers 15 residues. Here the CDR3 reads CASSEVRAGANVLTF. CDR3 DNA sequence: TGTGCCAGCAGTGAAGTTCGCGCTGGGGCCAACGTCCTGACTTTC.

The chain employs TRBV5-1 and TRBJ1-2; D is possibly TRBD1 (5 bases). V was trimmed by 3 bases and J by 3 bases, leaving 12 bases between them. The CDR3 length is 14 residues. Per the germline V gene, CDR1 is SGHRS and CDR2 is YFSETQ. As DNA, the CDR3 is TGCGCCAGCAGCTCTTTGGGGGAGGACTATGGCTACACCTTC. Encoded protein: CASSSLGEDYGYTF.

This clonotype was recorded a few times. The gene calls are TRBV11-1 and TRBJ2-5; TRBD2 agrees at 7 bases. Germline CDR1 reads SGHAT; CDR2 reads FQDESV (reference sequence). Trimming cost V 4 bases and J 5 bases; bases outside gene matches: 13. The CDR3 is 16 residues long. CDR3 DNA: TGTGCCAGCAGCTCATGGGAGGGGTTCAAGATGGAGACCCAGTACTTC. Protein: CASSSWEGFKMETQYF. Filled out from reference TRBV11-1 and TRBJ2-5, the complete variable domain reads EAEVAQSPRYKITEKSQAVAFWCDPISGHATLYWYRQILGQGPELLVQFQDESVVDDSQLPKDRFSAERLKGVDSTLKIQPAELGDSAMYLCASSSWEGFKMETQYFGPGTRLLVL.

The chain couples TRBV20-1 to TRBJ2-1; D is unresolved. CDR1 is DFQATT, CDR2 SNEGSKA, per germline (reference sequence). The CDR3 runs 12 residues. CDR3 in DNA: TGCGGCTGCGGCCACTCCTACAATGAGCAGTTCTTC. This translates into CGCGHSYNEQFF.

The gene calls are TRBV6-2 or TRBV6-3 and TRBJ2-7, with D hard to call. CDR1 and CDR2 from the germline V gene are MNHEY and SVGEGT. Trimming cost V 4 bases and J 3 bases, with 19 bases left between them. There are 16 residues in the CDR3. CDR3 loop: CASSSGTDEKFYEQYF. In DNA, the CDR3 is TGTGCCAGCAGTTCGGGTACGGACGAGAAATTCTACGAGCAGTACTTC.

This chain uses TRBV7-6 with TRBJ2-1; 10 bases align to TRBD2. The V segment lost 1 base and the J segment 5 bases; nucleotides outside the gene matches: 23. Germline CDR1 reads SGHVS; CDR2 reads FNYEAQ. This CDR3 region has 22 residues. CDR3 coding DNA: TGTGCCAGCAGCTTAGAGGCCGGGGGTGAGCTAGCGGGAGCCCGGGGCAACAATGAGCAGTTCTTC. Protein: CASSLEAGGELAGARGNNEQFF.

The V call is TRBV6-6, the J call TRBJ1-2; a possible D gene is TRBD1 (5 bases). The CDR3 runs to 12 residues. CDR1 and CDR2 from the germline V gene are MNHNY and SVGAGI (reference sequence). V lost 7 bases to trimming and J lost 4 bases, with 10 bases between them. Written as DNA, the CDR3 is TGTGCCAGCACAGAGACAGTCTATGGCTACACCTTC. Translated: CASTETVYGYTF.

The chain recombines TRBV29-1 with TRBJ1-1; D is undetermined. Trimming took off 2 bases at V and 1 base at J, with 11 bases between the two ends. The CDR3 totals 14 residues. Germline CDR1 SQVTM, CDR2 ANQGSEA. Here the CDR3 DNA reads TGCAGCGTTGAAACGCCGGAATCGAACACTGAAGCTTTCTTT. It encodes CSVETPESNTEAFF.

This clonotype showed up just a few times. The rearrangement links TRBV20-1 to TRBJ2-5; 8 bases are shared with TRBD2. CDR3 length: 13 amino acids. Per the germline V gene, CDR1 is DFQATT and CDR2 is SNEGSKA (reference sequence). Here the CDR3 reads CREAGVNQETQYF. CDR3 bases: TGCAGGGAAGCGGGGGTAAACCAAGAGACCCAGTACTTC.

CDR3 residues: CASSEALGQGSYGYTF. As DNA, the CDR3 is TGTGCCAGCAGTGAAGCCCTGGGACAGGGGAGCTATGGCTACACCTTC. The chain uses TRBV6-1 and TRBJ1-2; TRBD1 matches 10 bases. With V trimmed by 0 bases and J by 4 bases, 5 bases remained unmatched. CDR1 is MNHNS, CDR2 SASEGT, per germline. CDR3 length: 16 amino acids.

About this clonotype: At one end the junction does not follow the germline gene, possibly because of a read error. The rearrangement links TRBV29-1 to TRBJ1-4; D not certain. The CDR3 contains 15 residues. Germline assignment: CDR1 SQVTM and CDR2 ANQGSEA. The DNA for the CDR3 is TGTAGCGTTCCCCCCGAGGCTGCAACTAATGAAAAACTGTTTTTT. Translation gives CSVPPEAATNEKLFF.